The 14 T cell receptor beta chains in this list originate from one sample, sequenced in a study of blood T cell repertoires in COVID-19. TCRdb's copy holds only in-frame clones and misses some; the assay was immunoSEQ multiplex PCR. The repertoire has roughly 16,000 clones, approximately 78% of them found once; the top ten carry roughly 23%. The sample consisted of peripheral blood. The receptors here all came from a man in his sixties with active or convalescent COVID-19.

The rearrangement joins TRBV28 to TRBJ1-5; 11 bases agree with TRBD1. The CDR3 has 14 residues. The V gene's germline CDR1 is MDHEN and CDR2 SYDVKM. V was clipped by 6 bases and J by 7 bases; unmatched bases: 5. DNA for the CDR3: TGTGCCAGCAGAGGACAGGGGGCAGGACAGCCCCAGCATTTT. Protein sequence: CASRGQGAGQPQHF. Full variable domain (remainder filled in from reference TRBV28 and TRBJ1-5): DVKVTQSSRYLVKRTGEKVFLECVQDMDHENMFWYRQDPGLGLRLIYFSYDVKMKEKGDIPEGYSVSREKKERFSLILESASTNQTSMYLCASRGQGAGQPQHFGDGTRLSIL.

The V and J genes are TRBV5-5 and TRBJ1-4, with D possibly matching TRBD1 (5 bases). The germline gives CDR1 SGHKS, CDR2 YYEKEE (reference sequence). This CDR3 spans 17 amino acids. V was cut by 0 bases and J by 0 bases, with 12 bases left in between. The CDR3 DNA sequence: TGTGCCAGCAGCTTGGTGGCGGGGGAAGCAACTAATGAAAAACTGTTTTTT. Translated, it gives CASSLVAGEATNEKLFF.

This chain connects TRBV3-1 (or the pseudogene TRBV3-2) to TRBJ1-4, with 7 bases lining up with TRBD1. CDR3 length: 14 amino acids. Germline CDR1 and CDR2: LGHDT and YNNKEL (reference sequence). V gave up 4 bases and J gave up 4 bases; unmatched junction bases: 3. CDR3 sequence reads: CASSRAGGNEKLFF. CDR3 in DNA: TGTGCCAGCAGCCGTGCAGGGGGTAATGAAAAACTGTTTTTT.

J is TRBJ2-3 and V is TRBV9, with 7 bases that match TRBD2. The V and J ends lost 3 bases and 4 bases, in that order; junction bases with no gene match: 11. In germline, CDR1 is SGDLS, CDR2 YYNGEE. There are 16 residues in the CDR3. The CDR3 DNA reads TGTGCCAGCAGCGACGCCGGACTAGGCTTCTCAGATACGCAGTATTTT. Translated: CASSDAGLGFSDTQYF. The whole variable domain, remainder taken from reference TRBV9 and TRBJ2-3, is DSGVTQTPKHLITATGQRVTLRCSPRSGDLSVYWYQQSLDQGLQFLIQYYNGEERAKGNILERFSAQQFPDLHSELNLSSLELGDSALYFCASSDAGLGFSDTQYFGPGTRLTVL.

CDR3 DNA: TGTGCCAGCAGCAGAGATTCCGGGACAGGGGACTATGGCTACACCTTC. This sequence encodes CASSRDSGTGDYGYTF. V and J are TRBV7-9 and TRBJ1-2; 10 bases are shared with TRBD1. Losses at the gene ends were 5 bases for V and 3 bases for J; bases not matched to a gene: 9. Looked up from germline, CDR1 is SEHNR and CDR2 is FQNEAQ (reference sequence). This CDR3 spans 16 amino acids.

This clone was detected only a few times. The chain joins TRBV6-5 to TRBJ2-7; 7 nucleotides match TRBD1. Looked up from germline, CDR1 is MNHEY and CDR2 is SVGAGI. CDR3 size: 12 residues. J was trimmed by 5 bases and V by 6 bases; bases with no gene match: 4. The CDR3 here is CASSTGVDEQYF. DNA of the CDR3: TGTGCCAGCAGCACAGGGGTCGACGAGCAGTACTTC.

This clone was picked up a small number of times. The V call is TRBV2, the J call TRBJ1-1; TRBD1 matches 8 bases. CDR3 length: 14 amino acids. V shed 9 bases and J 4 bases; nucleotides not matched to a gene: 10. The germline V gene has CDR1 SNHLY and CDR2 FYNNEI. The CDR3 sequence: CASLSGQGATEAFF. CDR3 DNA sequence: TGTGCCAGTCTTTCTGGACAGGGAGCCACTGAAGCTTTCTTT. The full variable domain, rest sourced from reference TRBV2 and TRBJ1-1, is EPEVTQTPSHQVTQMGQEVILRCVPISNHLYFYWYRQILGQKVEFLVSFYNNEISEKSEIFDDQFSVERPDGSNFTLKIRSTKLEDSAMYFCASLSGQGATEAFFGQGTRLTVV.

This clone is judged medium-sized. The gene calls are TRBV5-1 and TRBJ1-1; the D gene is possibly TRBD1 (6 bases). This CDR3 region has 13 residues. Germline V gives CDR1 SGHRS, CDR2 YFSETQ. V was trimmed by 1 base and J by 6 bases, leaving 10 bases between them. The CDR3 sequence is CASSLQGRPEAFF. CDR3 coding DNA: TGCGCCAGCAGCTTGCAGGGGCGACCTGAAGCTTTCTTT.

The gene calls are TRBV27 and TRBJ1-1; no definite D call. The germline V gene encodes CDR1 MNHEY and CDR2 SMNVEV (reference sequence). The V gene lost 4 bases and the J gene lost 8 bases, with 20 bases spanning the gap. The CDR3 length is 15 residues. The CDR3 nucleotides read TGTGCCAGCAGTTCCCTTACCCGGACCTGGGAGGAAGCTTTCTTT. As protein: CASSSLTRTWEEAFF.

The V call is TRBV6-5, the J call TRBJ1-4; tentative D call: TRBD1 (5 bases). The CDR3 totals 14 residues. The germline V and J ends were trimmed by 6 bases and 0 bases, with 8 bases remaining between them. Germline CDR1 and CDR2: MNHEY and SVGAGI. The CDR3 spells CASRGPTTNEKLFF. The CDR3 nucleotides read TGTGCCAGCAGGGGGCCTACAACTAATGAAAAACTGTTTTTT.

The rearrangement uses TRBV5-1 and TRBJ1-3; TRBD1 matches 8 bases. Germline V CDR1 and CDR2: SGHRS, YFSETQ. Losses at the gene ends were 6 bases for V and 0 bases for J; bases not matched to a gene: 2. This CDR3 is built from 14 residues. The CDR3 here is CASTTGGSGNTIYF. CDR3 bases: TGCGCCAGCACTACAGGGGGCTCTGGAAACACCATATATTTT.

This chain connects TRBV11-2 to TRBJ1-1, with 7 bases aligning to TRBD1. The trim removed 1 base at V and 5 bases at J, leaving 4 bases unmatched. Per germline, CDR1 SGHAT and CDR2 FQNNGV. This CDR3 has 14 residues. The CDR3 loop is CASSLGRTGTEAFF. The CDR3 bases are TGTGCCAGCAGCTTAGGCCGGACAGGTACTGAAGCTTTCTTT.

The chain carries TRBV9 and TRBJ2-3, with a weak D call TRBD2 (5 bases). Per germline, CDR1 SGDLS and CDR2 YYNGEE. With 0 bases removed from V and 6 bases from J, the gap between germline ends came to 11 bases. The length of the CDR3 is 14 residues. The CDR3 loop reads CASSVEARRDTQYF. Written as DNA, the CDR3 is TGTGCCAGCAGCGTAGAGGCCCGGAGGGATACGCAGTATTTT.

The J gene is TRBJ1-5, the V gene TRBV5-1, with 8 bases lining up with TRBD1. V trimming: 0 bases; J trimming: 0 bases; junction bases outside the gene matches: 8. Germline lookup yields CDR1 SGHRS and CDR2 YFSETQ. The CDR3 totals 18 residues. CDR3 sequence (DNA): TGCGCCAGCAGCTTGGGGGGACAGGCCCGGTATAGCAATCAGCCCCAGCATTTT. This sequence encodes CASSLGGQARYSNQPQHF.